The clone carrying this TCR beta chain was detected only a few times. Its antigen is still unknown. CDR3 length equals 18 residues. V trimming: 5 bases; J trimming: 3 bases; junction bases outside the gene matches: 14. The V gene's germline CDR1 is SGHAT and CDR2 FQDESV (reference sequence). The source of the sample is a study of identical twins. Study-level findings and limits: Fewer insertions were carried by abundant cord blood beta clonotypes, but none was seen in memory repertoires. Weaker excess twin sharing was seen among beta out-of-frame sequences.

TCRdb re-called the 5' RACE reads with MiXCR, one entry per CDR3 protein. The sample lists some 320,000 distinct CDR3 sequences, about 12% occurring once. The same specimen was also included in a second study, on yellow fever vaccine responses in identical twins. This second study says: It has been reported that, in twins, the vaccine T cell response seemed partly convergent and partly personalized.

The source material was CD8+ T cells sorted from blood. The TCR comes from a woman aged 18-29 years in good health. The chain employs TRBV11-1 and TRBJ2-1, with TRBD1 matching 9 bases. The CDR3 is CASSTHYGGTGIYNEQFF. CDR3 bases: TGTGCCAGCAGCACACATTATGGGGGGACAGGGATCTACAATGAGCAGTTCTTC.